The TCR beta chain described here comes from a study of shared clonotypes between healthy human individuals. Study context: The study drew on a couple of women and three men aged 18 to 49 as donors. Study-level results: The rarefaction results pointed to incomplete sorted-subset sequencing despite large depth. Several donors shared approximately 5% of their naive CD4 clonotypes.

The data were produced by immunoSEQ multiplex PCR, yet TCRdb's version contains in-frame clones alone and is incomplete. The sample carries about 320,000 clones, over 75% recorded once. Germline lookup yields CDR1 PRHDT and CDR2 FYEKMQ (reference sequence). V lost 2 bases, J lost 4 bases, and 13 bases lay in between. The CDR3 runs to 15 residues. As for this clone: Its target is unknown.

The sample taken for sequencing was memory CD8+ T cells sorted from blood. Subset described: CD45RO+ cells pooled with CCR7-negative TemRA cells. J is TRBJ2-3 and V is TRBV13; unclear D gene. This sequence originates from a man aged 18 to 30 in good health. This CDR3 is CASSLMVYTPDTQYF. CDR3 DNA sequence: TGTGCCAGCAGCTTAATGGTCTATACCCCAGATACGCAGTATTTT.